The 7 T cell receptor beta chains reported below all come from one sample, sequenced in a study of blood T cell repertoires in COVID-19. Clones were read by immunoSEQ multiplex PCR, and TCRdb kept only the in-frame ones, dropping some. The profile shows around 13,000 clones, roughly 91% of them singletons. Material for sequencing was peripheral blood. All receptors come from a human donor in a cohort sampled during active COVID-19.

This sequence joins TRBV6-4 and TRBJ2-7; D uncertain. The CDR3 runs 11 residues. CDR1 is MRHNA and CDR2 is SNTAGT in the germline V gene. V lost 7 bases and J 2 bases, leaving 6 bases between the germline ends. CDR3 loop: CASIVAYEQYF. For the CDR3, the DNA is TGTGCCAGCATAGTCGCCTACGAGCAGTACTTC.

The gene calls are TRBV9 and TRBJ1-2, with 12 bases matching TRBD1. The germline gives CDR1 SGDLS, CDR2 YYNGEE. The CDR3 extends over 18 amino acids. V dropped 0 bases and J dropped 4; count of bases not matched to a gene: 10. The CDR3 coding sequence is TGTGCCAGCAGCGTAGCTTCGGGAGGGACAGGGGGCAGCTATGGCTACACCTTC. As protein: CASSVASGGTGGSYGYTF.

The chain joins TRBV30 to TRBJ1-2; 7 nucleotides align to TRBD1. Germline V gene lookup returns CDR1 GTSNPN and CDR2 SVGIG (reference sequence). CDR3 length: 14 residues. The junction had 6 bases not matched to a gene; V was cut back by 2 bases and J by 3 bases. CDR3 in DNA: TGTGCCTGGAGTCGAGACAGGGACGACTATGGCTACACCTTC. This translates into CAWSRDRDDYGYTF.

The genes are TRBV24-1 and TRBJ1-2, with D perhaps matching TRBD1 (6 bases). Germline V gene sequence: CDR1 KGHDR, CDR2 SFDVKD. V shed 9 bases and J shed 2 bases, with 12 bases lying between them. The CDR3 consists of 13 residues. CDR3 coding DNA: TGTGCCACCCGGGGGGGCGCGAACTATGGCTACACCTTC. It yields the protein CATRGGANYGYTF.

The genes are TRBV19 and TRBJ2-1, with D maybe TRBD2 (6 bases). Germline CDR1 is LNHDA and CDR2 is SQIVND (reference sequence). Between the trimmed V and J ends, which lost 7 bases and 0 bases, there was a span of 13 bases. The CDR3 totals 15 residues. CDR3 residues: CASIRDSSSYNEQFF. The CDR3 DNA is TGTGCCAGTATTAGGGACTCGAGCTCCTACAATGAGCAGTTCTTC.

The V gene is TRBV19, the J gene TRBJ2-2, with 9 positions matching TRBD2. With V trimmed by 3 bases and J by 4 bases, 9 bases remained unmatched. Germline CDR1 reads LNHDA; CDR2 reads SQIVND (reference sequence). The CDR3 runs to 17 residues. CDR3 loop: CASSMPNLAGITGELFF. CDR3 coding DNA: TGTGCCAGTAGTATGCCAAACCTAGCGGGAATCACCGGGGAGCTGTTTTTT.

This chain links TRBV6-1 with TRBJ2-1; D remains unclear. CDR1 MNHNS and CDR2 SASEGT come from the germline V gene. Trimming removed 2 bases from V and 7 bases from J, with 6 bases in between. The CDR3 is 12 amino acids. In DNA form, the CDR3 reads TGTGCCAGCAGTGAATCCGGGAATGAGCAGTTCTTC. Amino acids: CASSESGNEQFF.